This T cell receptor (beta chain) was retrieved from a study of PD-L1 blockade in urothelial cancer (dated by TCRdb to about 2017). About the full investigation: All patients started therapy around 2014 and received atezolizumab 1,200 mg intravenously every 3 weeks. Pretreatment tumor samples, along with matched peripheral blood serially collected before and after atezolizumab treatment, were subjected to TCR sequencing. About 90% of the roughly 30 patients were males with bladder-origin urothelial cancer, and about 60% of the roughly 30 reported a prior smoking history. Around 30 patients had pretreatment blood TCR-seq, some 24 had at least one posttreatment blood collection, and some 24 had tumor TCR-seq. An ECOG performance status of 0 or 1 was recorded for the patients, and 0 to 3 prior chemotherapy regimens had been received by the patients. In the same patients, whole exome sequencing and RNA sequencing of pretreatment tumors were performed in addition to TCR sequencing. Blood samples were analyzed 3 weeks after the start of treatment (second dose) and 6 weeks after the start of treatment. Durable clinical benefit was achieved by nine patients and was not achieved by 20 patients. Somatic, immune and clinical correlates of response to PD-L1 blockade with atezolizumab in urothelial cancer were the focus of an exploratory multi-omic analysis. Blood samples yielded a median of roughly 150,000 T cells and roughly 80,000 unique TCRs, with median clonality 0.080. Durable clinical benefit was defined as a progression-free survival longer than 6 months, and TCR features were additionally tested against progression-free survival and overall survival.

A word on this clone: Its antigen is not yet known. Per-base quality was not reported, and no clone a single base away is much larger than it.

From the cysteine through the phenylalanine, the CDR3 covers 20 amino acids. The DNA shown is the 60-base CDR3, in frame from base 1. Germline trimming: 1 base from V, 0 bases from J; junction bases outside gene matches: 15. The germline V gene gives CDR1 as MNHNS and CDR2 as SASEGT. The sample's time point label is to be understood as: pretreatment peripheral blood. A cohort of about 30 patients with locally advanced or metastatic urothelial carcinoma, treated at Memorial Sloan Kettering on a trial protocol, was included. Peripheral blood mononuclear cells were collected from each patient pretreatment and during treatment, giving between 1 and 8 total time points per patient. The Qiagen DNeasy Blood extraction kit was used to purify genomic DNA from total PBMCs and tumor samples. Collected pretreatment and during treatment, PBMCs were isolated and stored as previously described. To estimate absolute template abundance from read counts, synthetic TCR analog templates were spiked into each PCR. The immunoSEQ assay used bias-controlled V and J gene primers to amplify TCRbeta CDR3 regions from genomic DNA. Sequencing of rearranged TCRbeta segments was performed at approximately 20X coverage. In the original analysis: Sequencing errors were corrected by clustering and CDR3s were annotated against IMGT to assign V, D and J genes. Downstream analyses used only productive TCRbeta rearrangements, leaving out any out-of-frame or stop-codon sequences. To compute clonality, Shannon entropy was normalized by the log of the number of unique productive sequences and then subtracted from one. Clones differing between time points or between blood and tumor were identified by Fisher's exact test with Benjamini-Hochberg correction at adjusted p below 0.01. Sourced from immuneACCESS, this table was stored by TCRdb with only in-frame sequences that have V and J called. A share of the clones is absent; for the studies checked, an unresolved V gene accounts for under half, and the remainder has no known explanation. V, J and clone size were drawn from that table, and D and trimming were deduced from the DNA. This sample gives approximately 67,000 clones in total; approximately 86% of them show up just once. Just under 15% of the sample is in the top ten clones.

What the work shows at the level of the full study, not this receptor alone: Patients with durable benefit showed greater expansion of tumor-associated TCR clones in peripheral blood 3 weeks after starting treatment (n ≈ 23, p = 0.022). Because of the small sample size (n of about 30) and the many exploratory analyses performed, the results are intended to be regarded as hypothesis-generating. A pretreatment peripheral blood TCR clonality below the median was linked to improved progression-free and overall survival.

In this chain, TRBV6-1 is recombined with TRBJ2-4; 7 bases in between match TRBD2. This sample comprised PBMCs, obtained around atezolizumab (anti-PD-L1) treatment. The receptor was derived from a man between 60 and 70 years old with urothelial cancer. The CDR3 is CASSEEGGIGGILAKNIQYF. Read as DNA, the sequence is TGTGCCAGCAGTGAAGAGGGAGGGATCGGCGGGATACTAGCCAAAAACATTCAGTACTTC.